Each of the 8 T cell receptor beta chains below was sequenced from the same sample in a study of CD8 T cells in Susac syndrome. With random hexamers, about 0.45 to 1 ug RNA was reverse transcribed. MiXCR, applied by TCRdb to the immunoSEQ multiplex PCR reads, yields one record per CDR3 protein. The profile shows 150,000 to 200,000 distinct CDR3 sequences, 93% of them singletons. The sequencing input was CD4+ T cells from PBMCs. These receptors were obtained from a human donor with multiple sclerosis.

The V call is TRBV4-1, the J call TRBJ2-5, with D perhaps TRBD1 (6 bases). Germline-derived CDR1 and CDR2 are MGHRA and YSYEKL. Trimming shortened V by 5 bases and J by 1 base, and 17 bases separated the two germline ends. CDR3 size: 16 residues. CDR3 in DNA: TGCGCCAGCAGCTTCCAAGGGTCGACAGGCCAAGAGACCCAGTACTTC. Its protein is CASSFQGSTGQETQYF.

CDR3 amino acids: CASSLSGRYHTEAFF. For the CDR3, the DNA is TGTGCCAGCAGCTTGTCGGGCAGGTATCACACTGAAGCTTTCTTT. This chain links TRBV7-8 with TRBJ1-1; D remains unclear. CDR3 length equals 15 residues. V lost 3 bases and J 3 bases, leaving 14 bases between the germline ends. CDR1 SGHVS and CDR2 FQNEAQ come from the germline V gene.

The V gene is TRBV9, the J gene TRBJ2-2; D may correspond to TRBD1 or TRBD2 (5 bases each). This CDR3 contains 15 residues. V lost 5 bases, J lost 4 bases, and 15 bases lay in between. Germline loops: CDR1 SGDLS, CDR2 YYNGEE. Here the CDR3 DNA reads TGTGCCAGCAGTTCCGGGACCCCTATCACCGGGGAGCTGTTTTTT. This translates into CASSSGTPITGELFF.

The chain recombines TRBV30 with TRBJ1-1; unclear D gene. This CDR3 spans 11 amino acids. Trimming shortened V by 6 bases and J by 4 bases, and 9 bases separated the two germline ends. From germline, CDR1 is GTSNPN and CDR2 SVGIG (reference sequence). The CDR3 DNA follows: TGTGCCTGTCTGGTGGCCACTGAAGCTTTCTTT. Encoded protein: CACLVATEAFF.

The rearrangement uses TRBV29-1 and TRBJ2-3; 9 bases are a match to TRBD2. Per the germline V gene, CDR1 is SQVTM and CDR2 is ANQGSEA. This CDR3 is built from 12 residues. Trimming removed 4 bases from V and 6 bases from J; junction bases left unmatched: 2. Here the CDR3 DNA reads TGCAGCGTTGTGGCGGGGGGGGATACGCAGTATTTT. Amino acids: CSVVAGGDTQYF.

The chain joins TRBV7-9 to TRBJ1-1; D gene unclear. Between the trimmed V and J ends, which lost 4 bases and 0 bases, there was a span of 12 bases. Germline CDR1 is SEHNR and CDR2 is FQNEAQ (reference sequence). This CDR3 has 15 residues. The CDR3 region is CASSSSGYLNTEAFF. The CDR3 DNA follows: TGTGCCAGCAGCTCCTCAGGATACTTGAACACTGAAGCTTTCTTT.

The chain couples TRBV6-2 or TRBV6-3 to TRBJ2-7; 8 bases are shared with TRBD1. The V segment lost 9 bases and the J segment 1 base; nucleotides outside the gene matches: 14. The CDR3 consists of 16 residues. Germline V CDR1 and CDR2: MNHEY, SVGEGT. The CDR3 coding sequence is TGTGCCAGGTCAGGGGGCGGGCGTGGACGGTCCTACGAGCAGTACTTC. It specifies CARSGGGRGRSYEQYF.

The chain is built from TRBV2 and TRBJ1-5, with 7 bases identical to TRBD1. This CDR3 has 13 residues. Germline V gene lookup returns CDR1 SNHLY and CDR2 FYNNEI. V trimming: 7 bases; J trimming: 5 bases; junction bases outside the gene matches: 5. The CDR3 DNA follows: TGTGCCAGCACCTTTGGGACAGATCAGCCCCAGCATTTT. Translated, it gives CASTFGTDQPQHF.